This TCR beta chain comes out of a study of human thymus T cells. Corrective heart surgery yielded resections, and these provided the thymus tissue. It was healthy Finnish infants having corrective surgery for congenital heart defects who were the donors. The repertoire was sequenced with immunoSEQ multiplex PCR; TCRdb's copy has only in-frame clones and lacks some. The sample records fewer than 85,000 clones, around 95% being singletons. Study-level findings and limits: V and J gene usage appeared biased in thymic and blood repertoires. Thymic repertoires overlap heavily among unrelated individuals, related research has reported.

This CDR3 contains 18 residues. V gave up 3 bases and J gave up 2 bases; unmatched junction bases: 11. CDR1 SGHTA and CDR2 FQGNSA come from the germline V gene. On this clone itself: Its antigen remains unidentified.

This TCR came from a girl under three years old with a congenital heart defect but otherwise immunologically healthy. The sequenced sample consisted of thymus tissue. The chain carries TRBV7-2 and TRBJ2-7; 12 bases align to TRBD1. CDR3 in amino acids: CASSLNRDRGPPPYEQYF. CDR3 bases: TGTGCCAGCAGCTTGAACCGGGACAGGGGGCCACCTCCCTACGAGCAGTACTTC.